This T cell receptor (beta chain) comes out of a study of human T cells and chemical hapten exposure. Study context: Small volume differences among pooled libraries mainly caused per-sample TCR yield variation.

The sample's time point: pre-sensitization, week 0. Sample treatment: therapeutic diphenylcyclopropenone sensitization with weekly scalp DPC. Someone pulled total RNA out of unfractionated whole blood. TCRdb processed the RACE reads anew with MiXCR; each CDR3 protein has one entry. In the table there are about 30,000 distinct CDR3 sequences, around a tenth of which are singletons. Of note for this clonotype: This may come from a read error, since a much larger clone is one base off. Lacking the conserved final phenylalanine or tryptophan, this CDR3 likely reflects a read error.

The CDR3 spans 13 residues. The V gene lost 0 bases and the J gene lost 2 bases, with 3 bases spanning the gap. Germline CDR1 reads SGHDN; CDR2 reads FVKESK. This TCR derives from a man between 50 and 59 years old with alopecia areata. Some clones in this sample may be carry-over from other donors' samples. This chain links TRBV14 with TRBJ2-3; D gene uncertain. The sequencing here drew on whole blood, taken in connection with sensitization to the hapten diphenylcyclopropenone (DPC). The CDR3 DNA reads TGTGCCAGCAGCCAAGATTCCACAGATACGCAGTATTTA. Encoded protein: CASSQDSTDTQYL.